This T cell receptor beta chain was obtained from a study of blood T cells in healthy people across ages. Findings of the study overall: With donor CMV status unknown, expanded clonotype changes were possibly confounded. Aged donors had fewer naive CD4+ cells and lower diversity than long-lived donors.

For the second PCR, which ran for roughly 7 to 11 cycles, a sample-barcoded 5' primer and a J-beta primer mix were used. Each single sample gave us at least 3 million CDR3-containing paired-end reads. TCRdb re-called the 5' RACE reads with MiXCR, one entry per CDR3 protein. The sample contains around 1,000,000 distinct CDR3 sequences, approximately 26% of which appear only once. The CDR3 totals 18 residues. The ends were cut back, 4 bases at V and 0 bases at J, with 22 bases in the middle. Germline V gene sequence: CDR1 DFQATT, CDR2 SNEGSKA (reference sequence). Regarding this clonotype: Its specificity is unknown.

These same data were also listed under a study on T cells of mothers and their children. From that report: Thymic selection molds TCR recombination output in much the same way for related pairs as for unrelated pairs.

This sequence joins TRBV20-1 and TRBJ2-1, with a weak D call TRBD2 (6 bases). The TCR was taken from a girl between 2 and 10 years old in good health. The sequenced sample was blood. Here the CDR3 reads CSATGSSAQPSSYNEQFF. For the CDR3, the DNA is TGCAGTGCTACCGGGTCTAGCGCACAGCCGAGCTCCTACAATGAGCAGTTCTTC.